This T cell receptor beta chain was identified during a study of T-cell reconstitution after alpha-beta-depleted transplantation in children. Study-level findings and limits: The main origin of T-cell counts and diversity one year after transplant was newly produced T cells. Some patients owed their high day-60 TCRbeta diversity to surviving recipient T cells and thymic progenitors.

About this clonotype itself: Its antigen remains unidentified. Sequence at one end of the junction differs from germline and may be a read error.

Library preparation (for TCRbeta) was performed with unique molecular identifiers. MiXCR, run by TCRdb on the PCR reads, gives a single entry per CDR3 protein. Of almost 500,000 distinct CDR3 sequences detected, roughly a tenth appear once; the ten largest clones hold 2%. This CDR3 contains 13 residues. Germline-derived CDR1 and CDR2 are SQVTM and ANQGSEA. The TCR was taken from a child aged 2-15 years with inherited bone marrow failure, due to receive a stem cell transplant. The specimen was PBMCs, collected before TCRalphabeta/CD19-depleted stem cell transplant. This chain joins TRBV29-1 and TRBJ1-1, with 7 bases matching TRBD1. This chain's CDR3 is CSVRGQANNEAFF. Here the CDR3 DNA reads TGCAGCGTTCGCGGACAGGCGAACAATGAAGCTTTCTTT. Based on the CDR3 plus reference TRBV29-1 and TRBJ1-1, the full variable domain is SAVISQKPSRDICQRGTSLTIQCQVDSQVTMMFWYRQQPGQSLTLIATANQGSEATYESGFVIDKFPISRPNLTFSTLTVSNMSPEDSSIYLCSVRGQANNEAFFGQGTRLTVV.